This T cell receptor (beta chain) was retrieved from a study of T cell repertoires in cytomegalovirus infection. V was cut by 7 bases and J by 0 bases, with 16 bases left in between. This CDR3 comprises 16 residues. Germline V gene lookup returns CDR1 LNHDA and CDR2 SQIVND (reference sequence). With respect to this clonotype: The antigen remains unidentified.

TCRdb processed the reads anew with MiXCR; each CDR3 protein has one entry. The sample contains about 830,000 distinct CDR3 sequences, roughly 33% of which appear only once. Material: cultured CD8+ T cells from PBMCs, obtained from culture after CMV antigen stimulation. This TCR came from a human donor in good health (CMV status not recorded). Some clones in this sample may be carry-over from other donors' samples. V and J are TRBV19 and TRBJ2-1, with D possibly TRBD1 on 6 matching bases. The CDR3 DNA reads TGTGCCAGTACTACTCCGGGACACTCCTCCTACAATGAGCAGTTCTTC. Its protein product is CASTTPGHSSYNEQFF.